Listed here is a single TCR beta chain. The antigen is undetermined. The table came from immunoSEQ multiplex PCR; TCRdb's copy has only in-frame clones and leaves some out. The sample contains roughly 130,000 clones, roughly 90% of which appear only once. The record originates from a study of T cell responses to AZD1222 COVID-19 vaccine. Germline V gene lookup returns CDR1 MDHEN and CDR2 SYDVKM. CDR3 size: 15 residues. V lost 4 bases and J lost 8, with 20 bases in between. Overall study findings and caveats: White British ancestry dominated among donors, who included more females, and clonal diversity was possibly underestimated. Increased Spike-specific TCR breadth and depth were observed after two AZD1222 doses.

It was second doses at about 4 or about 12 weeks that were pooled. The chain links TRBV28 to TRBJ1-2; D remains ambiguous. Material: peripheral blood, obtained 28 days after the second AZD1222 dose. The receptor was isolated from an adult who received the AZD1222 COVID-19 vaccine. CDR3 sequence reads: CASSSPRTGLGGYTF. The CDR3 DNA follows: TGTGCCAGCAGTTCTCCTAGGACCGGGCTCGGGGGCTACACCTTC.